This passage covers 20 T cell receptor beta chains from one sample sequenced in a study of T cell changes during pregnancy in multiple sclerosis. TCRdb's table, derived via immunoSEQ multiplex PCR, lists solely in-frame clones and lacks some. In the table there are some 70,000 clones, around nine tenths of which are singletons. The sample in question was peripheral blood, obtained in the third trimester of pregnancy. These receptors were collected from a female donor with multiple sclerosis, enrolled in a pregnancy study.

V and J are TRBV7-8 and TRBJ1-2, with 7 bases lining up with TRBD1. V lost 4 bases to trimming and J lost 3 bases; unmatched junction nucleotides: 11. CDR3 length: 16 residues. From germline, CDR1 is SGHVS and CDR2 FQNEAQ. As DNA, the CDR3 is TGTGCCAGCAGCTCAAGCGGCGGACAGGTTCACTATGGCTACACCTTC. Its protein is CASSSSGGQVHYGYTF.

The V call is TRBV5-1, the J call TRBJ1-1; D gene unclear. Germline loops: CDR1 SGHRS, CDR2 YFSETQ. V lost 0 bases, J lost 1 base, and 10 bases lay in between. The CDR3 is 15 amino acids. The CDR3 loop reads CASSLAVGRNTEAFF. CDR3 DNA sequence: TGCGCCAGCAGCTTGGCTGTAGGGAGGAACACTGAAGCTTTCTTT.

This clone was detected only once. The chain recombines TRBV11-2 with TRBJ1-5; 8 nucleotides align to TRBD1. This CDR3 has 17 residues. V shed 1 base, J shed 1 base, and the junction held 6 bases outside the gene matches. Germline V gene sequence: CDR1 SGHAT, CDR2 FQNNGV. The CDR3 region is CASSLAGGALSNQPQHF. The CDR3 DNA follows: TGTGCCAGCAGCTTAGCAGGGGGCGCGTTGAGCAATCAGCCCCAGCATTTT.

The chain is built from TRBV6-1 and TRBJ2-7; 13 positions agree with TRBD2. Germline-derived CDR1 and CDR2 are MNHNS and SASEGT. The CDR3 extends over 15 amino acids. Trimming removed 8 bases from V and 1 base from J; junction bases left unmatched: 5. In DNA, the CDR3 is TGTGCCAGCGAGGGACTAGCGGGACCGTCCTACGAGCAGTACTTC. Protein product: CASEGLAGPSYEQYF.

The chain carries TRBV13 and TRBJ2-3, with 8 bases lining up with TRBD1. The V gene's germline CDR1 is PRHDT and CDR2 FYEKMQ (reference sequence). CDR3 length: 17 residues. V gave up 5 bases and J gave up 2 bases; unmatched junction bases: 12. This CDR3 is CASSSIQGAIDTDTQYF. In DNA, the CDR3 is TGTGCCAGCAGCAGTATCCAGGGGGCGATTGACACAGATACGCAGTATTTT.

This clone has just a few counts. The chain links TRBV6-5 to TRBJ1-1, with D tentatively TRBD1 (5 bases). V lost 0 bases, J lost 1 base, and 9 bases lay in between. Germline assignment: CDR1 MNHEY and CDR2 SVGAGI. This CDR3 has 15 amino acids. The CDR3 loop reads CASSYSRQQNTEAFF. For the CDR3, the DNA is TGTGCCAGCAGTTACTCGAGACAGCAGAACACTGAAGCTTTCTTT.

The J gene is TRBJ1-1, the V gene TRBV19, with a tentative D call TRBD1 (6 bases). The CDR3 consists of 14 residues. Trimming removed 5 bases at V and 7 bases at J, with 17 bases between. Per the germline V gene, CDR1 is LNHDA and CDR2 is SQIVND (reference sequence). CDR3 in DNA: TGTGCCAGTAGTTGGGACCGGGACACTAGTGAAGCTTTCTTT. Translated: CASSWDRDTSEAFF.

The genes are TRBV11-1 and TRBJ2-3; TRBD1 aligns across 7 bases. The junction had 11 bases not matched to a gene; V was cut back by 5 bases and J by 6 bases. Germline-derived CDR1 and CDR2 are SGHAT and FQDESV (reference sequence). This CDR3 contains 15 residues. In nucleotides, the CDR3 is TGTGCCAGCAGCCCACAGGGGAGAGAATCGGATACGCAGTATTTT. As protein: CASSPQGRESDTQYF.

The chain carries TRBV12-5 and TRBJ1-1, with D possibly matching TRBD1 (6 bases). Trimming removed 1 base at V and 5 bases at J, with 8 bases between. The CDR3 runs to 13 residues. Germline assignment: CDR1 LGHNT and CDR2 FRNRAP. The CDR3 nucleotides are TGTGCTAGTGGTTTGGAACAGGGAACTGAAGCTTTCTTT. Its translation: CASGLEQGTEAFF.

The CDR3 region has the DNA TGTGCCAGTAGTATAGGGGCTTTAGTCACAGATACGCAGTATTTT. Translated: CASSIGALVTDTQYF. The chain is built from TRBV19 and TRBJ2-3; D gene ambiguous. This CDR3 is built from 15 residues. CDR1 is LNHDA, CDR2 SQIVND, per germline (reference sequence). The germline V and J ends were trimmed by 1 base and 2 bases, with 10 bases remaining between them. Full variable domain (missing parts from reference TRBV19 and TRBJ2-3): DGGITQSPKYLFRKEGQNVTLSCEQNLNHDAMYWYRQDPGQGLRLIYYSQIVNDFQKGDIAEGYSVSREKKESFPLTVTSAQKNPTAFYLCASSIGALVTDTQYFGPGTRLTVL.

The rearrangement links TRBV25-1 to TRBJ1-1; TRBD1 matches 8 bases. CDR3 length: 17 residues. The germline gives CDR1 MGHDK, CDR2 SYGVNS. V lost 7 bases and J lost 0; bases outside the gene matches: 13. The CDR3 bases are TGTGCCAGCAACCCATCGCCCAGGGGGCACATGAACACTGAAGCTTTCTTT. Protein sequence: CASNPSPRGHMNTEAFF.

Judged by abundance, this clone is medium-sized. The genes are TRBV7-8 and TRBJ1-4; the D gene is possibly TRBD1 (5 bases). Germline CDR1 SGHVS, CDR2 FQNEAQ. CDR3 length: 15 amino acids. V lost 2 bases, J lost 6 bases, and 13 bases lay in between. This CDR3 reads CASSLLEQVDEKLFF. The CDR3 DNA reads TGTGCCAGCAGCTTACTCGAACAGGTGGATGAAAAACTGTTTTTT.

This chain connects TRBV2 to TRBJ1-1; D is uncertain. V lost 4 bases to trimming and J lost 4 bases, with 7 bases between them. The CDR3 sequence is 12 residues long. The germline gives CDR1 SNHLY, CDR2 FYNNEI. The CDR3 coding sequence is TGTGCCAGCAGTGCGGGGTTCACTGAAGCTTTCTTT. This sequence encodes CASSAGFTEAFF.

CDR3 protein: CATRGQNQPQHF. The CDR3 bases are TGTGCCACCAGAGGACAGAATCAGCCCCAGCATTTT. The gene calls are TRBV10-3 and TRBJ1-5, with D possibly TRBD1 on 6 matching bases. From germline, CDR1 is ENHRY and CDR2 SYGVKD. Deletions cut 10 bases from V and 4 bases from J, with 11 bases between. This CDR3 has 12 residues.

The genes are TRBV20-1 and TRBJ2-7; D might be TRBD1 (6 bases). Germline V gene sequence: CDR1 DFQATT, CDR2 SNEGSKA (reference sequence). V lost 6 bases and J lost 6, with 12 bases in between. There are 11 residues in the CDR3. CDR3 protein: CSATAGVEQYF. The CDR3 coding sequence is TGCAGTGCAACTGCAGGGGTCGAGCAGTACTTC.

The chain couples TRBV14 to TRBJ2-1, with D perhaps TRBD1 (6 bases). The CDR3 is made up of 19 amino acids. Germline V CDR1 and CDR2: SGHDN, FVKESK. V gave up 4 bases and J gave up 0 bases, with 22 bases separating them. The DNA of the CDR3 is TGTGCCAGCAGCCCAAGGGGGTGGGGTCTGTTAAGCTCCTACAATGAGCAGTTCTTC. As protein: CASSPRGWGLLSSYNEQFF. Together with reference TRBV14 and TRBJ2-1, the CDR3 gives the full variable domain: EAGVTQFPSHSVIEKGQTVTLRCDPISGHDNLYWYRRVMGKEIKFLLHFVKESKQDESGMPNNRFLAERTGGTYSTLKVQPAELEDSGVYFCASSPRGWGLLSSYNEQFFGPGTRLTVL.

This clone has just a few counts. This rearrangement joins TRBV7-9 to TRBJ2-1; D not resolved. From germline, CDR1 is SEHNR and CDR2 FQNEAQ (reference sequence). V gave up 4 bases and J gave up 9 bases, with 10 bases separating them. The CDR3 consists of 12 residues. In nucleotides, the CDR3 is TGTGCCAGCAGCTCCCTAGAGGTTGAGCAGTTCTTC. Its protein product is CASSSLEVEQFF.

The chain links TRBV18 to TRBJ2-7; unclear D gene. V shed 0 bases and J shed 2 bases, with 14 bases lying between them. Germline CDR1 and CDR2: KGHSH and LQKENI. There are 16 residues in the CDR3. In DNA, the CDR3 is TGTGCCAGCTCACCACCGTTCACACGTAGCCCCTACGAGCAGTACTTC. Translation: CASSPPFTRSPYEQYF.

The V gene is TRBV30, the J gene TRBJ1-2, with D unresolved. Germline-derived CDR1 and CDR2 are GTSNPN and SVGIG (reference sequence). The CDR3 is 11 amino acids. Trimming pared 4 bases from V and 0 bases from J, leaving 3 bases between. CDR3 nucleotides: TGTGCCTGGACAACTAACTATGGCTACACCTTC. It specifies CAWTTNYGYTF.

The CDR3 bases are TGTGCCAGCAGCCAAGGCGGCAGTCGTTACAATGAGCAGTTCTTC. Protein: CASSQGGSRYNEQFF. The chain links TRBV4-2 to TRBJ2-1; no reliable D call. Trimming removed 1 base at V and 4 bases at J, with 11 bases between. The CDR3 loop spans 15 amino acids. Germline assignment: CDR1 LGHNA and CDR2 YNFKEQ.